This T cell receptor (beta chain) stems from a study of T cells in Graves' hyperthyroidism and ophthalmopathy. Study-wide background: Peripheral blood specimens were obtained at initial diagnosis, prior to any treatment. Notes on the study in general: Blood also contained most expanded thyroid clonotypes above 0.001. In the analysis, a 13 V-J model separated ophthalmopathy from stable hyperthyroidism.

This clonotype came up many times. Antigen unknown. This CDR3 contains 16 residues. Germline CDR1 is DFQATT and CDR2 is SNEGSKA (reference sequence). The ends were cut back, 2 bases at V and 2 bases at J, with 19 bases in the middle. TCR beta CDR3 regions were amplified from RNA. The TCR CDR3 was amplified in a first-round RT-PCR using the HTBI primer set. Using its own MiXCR run on the multiplex PCR reads, TCRdb lists one record per CDR3 protein. The table shows more than 300,000 distinct CDR3 sequences, with more than 12% occurring only once. The receptor's source is a woman in her thirties with Graves' ophthalmopathy. This chain links TRBV20-1 with TRBJ2-7, with D perhaps TRBD2 (6 bases). The sample consisted of blood. The CDR3 bases are TGCAGTGCTAGATTCCCGGGGGAACCGGGAACCTACGAGCAGTACTTC. Protein sequence: CSARFPGEPGTYEQYF.